This T cell receptor (beta chain) emerged from a study of chemoradiotherapy in HPV16-positive cancers. Looking at the study overall: Candidate HPV-specific T-cell clones and common TCR motifs came from functional assays in a couple of HPV16-positive patients.

Sequencing used immunoSEQ multiplex PCR; TCRdb keeps in-frame clones, though not all of them. The repertoire holds tens of thousands of clones, with around 94% as singletons. Study conclusions and caveats: Better recurrence-free survival went with HPV-responsive T-cell expansion in HPV16-positive patients. Non-HPV-specific T cells did not expand in tumors during treatment, whereas candidate HPV-specific clones and E7-related motifs did.

Over chemoradiotherapy, repertoires were sampled more than once. In the case of this clone: Its antigen remains unidentified.

This clonotype was sampled from a human donor with HPV-associated anogenital cancer. This sample comprised blood, obtained from a patient who underwent chemoradiotherapy.

Here the CDR3 DNA reads TGTGCCAGCAGCCAAAGAGGGACTAGCGGGACCTACAATGAGCAGTTCTTC. This codes for CASSQRGTSGTYNEQFF. The chain couples TRBV7-6 to TRBJ2-1, with TRBD2 identical over 13 bases. CDR1 and CDR2 (germline): SGHVS, FNYEAQ. Unmatched junction bases numbered 6, after V lost 5 bases and J lost 2 bases. CDR3 length: 17 residues.